These T cell receptor beta chains were read from a single sample in a study of T cell responses to AZD1222 COVID-19 vaccine. This table comes from immunoSEQ multiplex PCR, and its TCRdb copy is limited to in-frame clones, with some not included. The sample has 120,000 to 150,000 clones, approximately 90% seen once. The sequenced sample was peripheral blood, obtained on day 0 of AZD1222 vaccination. The receptors here all came from an adult in good health. Both conserved end residues are part of each CDR3. Each record gives: V gene, J gene, CDR3 protein.

TRBV18	TRBJ2-5	CASSRGHRSQETQYF
TRBV7-6	TRBJ2-1	CASSPWTGAYNEQFF
TRBV7-7	TRBJ2-2	CASSLAVMAGELFF
TRBV6-1	TRBJ1-4	CASSDRGFREKLFF
TRBV12-3/TRBV12-4	TRBJ1-2	CASSPFTGTGGTF
TRBV10-2	TRBJ2-1	CASSRRDRVAGRGDEQFF
TRBV4-2	TRBJ1-4	CASSPGQGNEKLFF
TRBV7-3	TRBJ2-2	CASSLGAGELFF
TRBV28	TRBJ2-6	CASSLFSQTSGRVSSGANVLTF
TRBV15	TRBJ1-2	CATSRGQPSNYGYTF
TRBV29-1	TRBJ1-2	CSVGWSRAGPANYGYTF
TRBV19	TRBJ1-6	CASSMGQLNSPLHF
TRBV7-9	TRBJ2-5	CASSRDSAGTQYF
TRBV10-1	TRBJ2-1	CASSEEAFNEQFF
TRBV23-1	TRBJ2-7	CASSQPPGSTGTSGRAIAYEQYF
TRBV6-6	TRBJ2-1	CASRLDSNEQFF
TRBV19	TRBJ1-3	CASSIPGGSSGNTIYF
TRBV9	TRBJ2-6	CASSPAAGANVLTF
TRBV6-5	TRBJ1-5	CASSKYRGPNQPQHF
TRBV5-1	TRBJ2-7	CASSSTSGKGYEQYF
TRBV18	TRBJ2-1	CASSPRRGNNEQFF
TRBV6-5	TRBJ2-7	CASSRAASGTGGQYF
TRBV7-8	TRBJ2-7	CASSLDGTARSYEQYF
TRBV7-3	TRBJ2-2	CASSQESLGALIAGELFF
TRBV20-1	TRBJ1-5	CSASFQGRILSNQPQHF
TRBV5-6	TRBJ2-4	CASSGNRKAKNIQYF
TRBV28	TRBJ2-7	CASSFPDYEQYF
TRBV13	TRBJ1-6	CASSWGRENSPLHF
TRBV3-1/TRBV3-2	TRBJ1-2	CASSHTDRPGGSYTF
TRBV5-1	TRBJ2-5	CASSFNSQETQYF
TRBV13	TRBJ2-7	CASRYGQGQTEQYF
TRBV7-9	TRBJ2-4	CASSLGLAENIQYF
TRBV28	TRBJ2-7	CASSPRTSGYEQYF
TRBV4-2	TRBJ2-2	CASSQELSPLGGELFF
TRBV19	TRBJ2-7	CASSMGDGPYEQYF
TRBV9	TRBJ1-3	CASSVDQNTIYF
TRBV10-3	TRBJ1-2	CAITGRWEEGANYGYTF
TRBV27	TRBJ2-2	CASSRLRGELFF
TRBV5-8	TRBJ2-3	CASSYDRDTTDTQYF
TRBV2	TRBJ1-6	CASSGDRGGNSPLHF
TRBV6-1	TRBJ1-3	CASSEGLGARYSGNTIYF
TRBV25-1	TRBJ1-1	CASSEIRGGAFF
TRBV13	TRBJ1-4	CASSLGTGINEKLFF
TRBV9	TRBJ2-1	CASSRQGWVNEQFF
TRBV5-1	TRBJ2-1	CASSLSDEQFF
TRBV19	TRBJ2-1	CATTSLAGGLNEQFF